This T cell receptor (beta chain) is drawn from a study of blood T cell repertoires in COVID-19. Across the whole study: Whether acute or convalescent, the COVID-19 samples came from the United States, Italy and Spain.

The germline gives CDR1 SEHNR, CDR2 FQNEAQ (reference sequence). The junction had 2 bases not matched to a gene; V was cut back by 2 bases and J by 0 bases. The CDR3 loop spans 15 amino acids. Assay: immunoSEQ multiplex PCR; the TCRdb copy retains only in-frame clones and omits some. The table has about 410,000 clones, around 89% seen once. Sample: peripheral blood. The clonotype comes from a woman in her thirties or forties with COVID-19, enrolled during active disease. V and J are TRBV7-9 and TRBJ1-1; the match to TRBD1 covers 8 bases. DNA for the CDR3: TGTGCCAGCAGCTTATCGGGACAGGTGAACACTGAAGCTTTCTTT. This gives the protein CASSLSGQVNTEAFF. Using reference TRBV7-9 and TRBJ1-1 for the parts outside the CDR3, the full variable domain is DTGVSQNPRHKITKRGQNVTFRCDPISEHNRLYWYRQTLGQGPEFLTYFQNEAQLEKSRLLSDRFSAERPKGSFSTLEIQRTEQGDSAMYLCASSLSGQVNTEAFFGQGTRLTVV.